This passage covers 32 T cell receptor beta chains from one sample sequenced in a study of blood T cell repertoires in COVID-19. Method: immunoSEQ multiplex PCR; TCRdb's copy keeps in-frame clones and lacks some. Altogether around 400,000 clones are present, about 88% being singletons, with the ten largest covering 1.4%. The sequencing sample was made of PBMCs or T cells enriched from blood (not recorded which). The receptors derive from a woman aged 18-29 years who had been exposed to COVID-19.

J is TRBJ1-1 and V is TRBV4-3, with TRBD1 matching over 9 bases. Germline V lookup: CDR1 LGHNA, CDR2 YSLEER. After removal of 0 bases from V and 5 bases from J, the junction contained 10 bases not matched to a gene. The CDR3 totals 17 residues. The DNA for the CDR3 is TGCGCCAGCAGCCAAGACCCTCCTGGGACAGGGCGGACTGAAGCTTTCTTT. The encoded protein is CASSQDPPGTGRTEAFF.

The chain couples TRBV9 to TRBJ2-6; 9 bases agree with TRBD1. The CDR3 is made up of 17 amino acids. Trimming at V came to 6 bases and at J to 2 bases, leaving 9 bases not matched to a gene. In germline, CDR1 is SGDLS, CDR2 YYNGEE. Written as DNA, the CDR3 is TGTGCCAGCACTCGGAGACAGGGGGGCCCTGGGGCCAACGTCCTGACTTTC. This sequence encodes CASTRRQGGPGANVLTF.

CDR3 sequence reads: CASSQVLGGATEAFF. CDR3 DNA sequence: TGTGCCAGCAGCCAAGTTTTGGGGGGGGCAACTGAAGCTTTCTTT. The rearrangement joins TRBV14 to TRBJ1-1; tentative D call: TRBD1 (6 bases). CDR1 is SGHDN, CDR2 FVKESK, per germline. This CDR3 is built from 15 residues. Trimming cost V 1 base and J 5 bases, with 14 bases left between them.

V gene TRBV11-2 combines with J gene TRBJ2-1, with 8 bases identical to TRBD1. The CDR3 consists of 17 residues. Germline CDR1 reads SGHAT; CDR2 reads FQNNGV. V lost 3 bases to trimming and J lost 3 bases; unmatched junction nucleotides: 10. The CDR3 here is CASSFEATGALYNEQFF. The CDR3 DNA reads TGTGCCAGCAGCTTTGAGGCGACAGGGGCTCTCTACAATGAGCAGTTCTTC.

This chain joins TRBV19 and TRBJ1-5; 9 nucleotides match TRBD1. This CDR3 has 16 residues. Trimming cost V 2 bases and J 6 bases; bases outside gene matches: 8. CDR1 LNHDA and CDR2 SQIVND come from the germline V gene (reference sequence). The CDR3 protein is CASSITGGKSGQPQHF. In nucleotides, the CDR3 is TGTGCCAGTAGTATAACAGGGGGCAAGAGTGGTCAGCCCCAGCATTTT.

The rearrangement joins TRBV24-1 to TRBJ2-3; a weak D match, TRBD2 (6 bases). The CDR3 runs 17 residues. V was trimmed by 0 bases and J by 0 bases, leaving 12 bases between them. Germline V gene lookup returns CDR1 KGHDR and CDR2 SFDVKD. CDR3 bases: TGTGCCACCAGTGATTTGGGGGGAGGACCTAGCACAGATACGCAGTATTTT. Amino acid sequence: CATSDLGGGPSTDTQYF.

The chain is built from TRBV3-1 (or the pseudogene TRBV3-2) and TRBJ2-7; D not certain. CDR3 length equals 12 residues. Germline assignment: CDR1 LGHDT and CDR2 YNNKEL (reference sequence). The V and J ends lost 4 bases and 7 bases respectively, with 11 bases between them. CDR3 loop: CASSPRGWEQYF. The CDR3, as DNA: TGTGCCAGCAGCCCAAGAGGTTGGGAGCAGTACTTC.

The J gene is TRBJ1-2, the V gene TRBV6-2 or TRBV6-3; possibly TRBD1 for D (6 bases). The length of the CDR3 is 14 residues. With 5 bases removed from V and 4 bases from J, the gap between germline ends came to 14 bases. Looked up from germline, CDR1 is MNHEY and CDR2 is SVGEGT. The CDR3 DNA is TGTGCCAGCAGTCTTTATCGGGACATCTATGGCTACACCTTC. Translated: CASSLYRDIYGYTF.

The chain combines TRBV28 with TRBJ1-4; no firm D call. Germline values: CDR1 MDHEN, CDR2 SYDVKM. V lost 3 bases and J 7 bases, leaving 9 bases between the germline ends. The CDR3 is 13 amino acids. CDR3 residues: CASSLPGSEKLFF. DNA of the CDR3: TGTGCCAGCAGTTTGCCCGGTAGTGAAAAACTGTTTTTT.

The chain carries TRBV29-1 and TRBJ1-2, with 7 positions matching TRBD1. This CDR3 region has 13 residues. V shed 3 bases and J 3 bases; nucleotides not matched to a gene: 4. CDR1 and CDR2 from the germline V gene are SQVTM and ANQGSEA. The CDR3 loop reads CSVDGQGDYGYTF. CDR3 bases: TGCAGCGTTGATGGCCAGGGGGACTATGGCTACACCTTC.

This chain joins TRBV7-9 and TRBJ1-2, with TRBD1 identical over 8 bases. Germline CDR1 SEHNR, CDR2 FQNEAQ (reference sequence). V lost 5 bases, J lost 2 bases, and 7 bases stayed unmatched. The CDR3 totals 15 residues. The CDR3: CASSPPWTGNYGYTF. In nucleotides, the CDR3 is TGTGCCAGCAGCCCCCCCTGGACAGGGAACTATGGCTACACCTTC.

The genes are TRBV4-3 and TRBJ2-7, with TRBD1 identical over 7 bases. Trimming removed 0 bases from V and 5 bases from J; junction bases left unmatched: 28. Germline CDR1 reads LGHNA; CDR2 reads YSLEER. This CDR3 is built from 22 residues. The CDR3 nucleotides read TGCGCCAGCAGCCAAGATTTATCGGTAGGACAGGCGGCGATGTTGGGGAGCGACGAGCAGTACTTC. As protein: CASSQDLSVGQAAMLGSDEQYF.

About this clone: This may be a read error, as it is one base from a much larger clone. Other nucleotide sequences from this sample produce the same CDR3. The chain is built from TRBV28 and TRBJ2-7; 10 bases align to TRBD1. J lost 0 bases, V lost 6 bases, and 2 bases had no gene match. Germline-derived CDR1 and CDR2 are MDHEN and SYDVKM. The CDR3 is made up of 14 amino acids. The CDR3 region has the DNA TGTGCCAGCAGGCGGACAGGGGGCTCCTACGAGCAGTACTTC. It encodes CASRRTGGSYEQYF.

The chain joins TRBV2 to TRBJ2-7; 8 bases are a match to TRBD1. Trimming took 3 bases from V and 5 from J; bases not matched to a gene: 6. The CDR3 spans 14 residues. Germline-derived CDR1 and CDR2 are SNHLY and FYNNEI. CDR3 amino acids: CASSDRGLFDEQYF. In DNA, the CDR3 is TGTGCCAGCAGTGACAGGGGGCTTTTCGACGAGCAGTACTTC.

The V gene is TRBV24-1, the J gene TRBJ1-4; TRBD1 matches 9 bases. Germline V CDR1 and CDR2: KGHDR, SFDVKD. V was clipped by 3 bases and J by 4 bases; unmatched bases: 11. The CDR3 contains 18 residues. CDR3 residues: CATSDPDPKTGGNEKLFF. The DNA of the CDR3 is TGTGCCACCAGTGATCCCGACCCGAAGACAGGGGGTAATGAAAAACTGTTTTTT.

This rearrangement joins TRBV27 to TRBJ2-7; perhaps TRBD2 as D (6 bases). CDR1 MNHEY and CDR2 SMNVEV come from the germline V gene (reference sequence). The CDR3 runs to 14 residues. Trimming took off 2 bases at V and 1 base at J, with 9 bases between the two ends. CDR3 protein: CASSLVRGSYEQYF. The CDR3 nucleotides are TGTGCCAGCAGTTTAGTACGGGGGTCCTACGAGCAGTACTTC.

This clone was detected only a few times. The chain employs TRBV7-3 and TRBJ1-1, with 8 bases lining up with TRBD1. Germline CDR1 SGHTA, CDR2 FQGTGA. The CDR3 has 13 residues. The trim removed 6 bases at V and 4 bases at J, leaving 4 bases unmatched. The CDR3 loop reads CASSYTGGTEAFF. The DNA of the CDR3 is TGTGCCAGCAGTTACACAGGGGGCACTGAAGCTTTCTTT.

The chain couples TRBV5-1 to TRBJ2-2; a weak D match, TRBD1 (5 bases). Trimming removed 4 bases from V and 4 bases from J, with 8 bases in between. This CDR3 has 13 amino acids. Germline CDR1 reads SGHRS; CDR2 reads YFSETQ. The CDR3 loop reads CASSRQLTGELFF. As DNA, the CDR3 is TGCGCCAGCAGCCGACAGCTCACCGGGGAGCTGTTTTTT.

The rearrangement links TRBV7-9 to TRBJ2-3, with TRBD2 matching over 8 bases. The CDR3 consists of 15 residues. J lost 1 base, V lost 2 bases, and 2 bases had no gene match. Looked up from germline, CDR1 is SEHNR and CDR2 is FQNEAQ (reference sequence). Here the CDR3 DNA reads TGTGCCAGCAGCTTAACAGCGGGGGGCACAGATACGCAGTATTTT. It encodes CASSLTAGGTDTQYF.

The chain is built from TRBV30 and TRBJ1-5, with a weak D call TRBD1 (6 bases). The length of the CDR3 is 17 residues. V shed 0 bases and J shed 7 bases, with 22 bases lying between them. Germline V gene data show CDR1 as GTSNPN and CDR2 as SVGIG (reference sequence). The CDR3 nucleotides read TGTGCCTGGAGTGTCCCCCGCGGGCAGGGGTCACACCAGCCCCAGCATTTT. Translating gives CAWSVPRGQGSHQPQHF. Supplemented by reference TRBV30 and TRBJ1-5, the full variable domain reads SQTIHQWPATLVQPVGSPLSLECTVEGTSNPNLYWYRQAAGRGLQLLFYSVGIGQISSEVPQNLSASRPQDRQFILSSKKLLLSDSGFYLCAWSVPRGQGSHQPQHFGDGTRLSIL.

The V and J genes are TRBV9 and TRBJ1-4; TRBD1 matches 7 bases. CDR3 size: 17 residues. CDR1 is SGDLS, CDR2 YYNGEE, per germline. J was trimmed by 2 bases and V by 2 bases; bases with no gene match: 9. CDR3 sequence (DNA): TGTGCCAGCAGCGTCTCCGGGACAGTCGGTACTAATGAAAAACTGTTTTTT. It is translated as CASSVSGTVGTNEKLFF.

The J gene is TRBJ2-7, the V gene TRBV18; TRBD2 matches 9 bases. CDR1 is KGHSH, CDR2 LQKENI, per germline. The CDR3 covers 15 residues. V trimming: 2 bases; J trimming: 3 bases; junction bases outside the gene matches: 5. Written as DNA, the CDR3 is TGTGCCAGCTCACCAGGTAGCGGGAGTGTCTACGAGCAGTACTTC. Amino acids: CASSPGSGSVYEQYF.

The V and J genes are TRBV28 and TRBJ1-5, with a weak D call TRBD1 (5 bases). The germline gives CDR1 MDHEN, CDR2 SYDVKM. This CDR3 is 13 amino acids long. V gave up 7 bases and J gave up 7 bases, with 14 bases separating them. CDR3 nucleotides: TGTGCCAGCACCCTACAGGTGGGGCAGCCCCAGCATTTT. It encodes CASTLQVGQPQHF.

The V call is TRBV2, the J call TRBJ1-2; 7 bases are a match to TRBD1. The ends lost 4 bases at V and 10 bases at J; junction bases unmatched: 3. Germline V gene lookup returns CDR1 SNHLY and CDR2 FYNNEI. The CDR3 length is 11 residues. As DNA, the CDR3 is TGTGCCAGCAGTGGGGACAGTTTCTACACCTTC. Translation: CASSGDSFYTF.

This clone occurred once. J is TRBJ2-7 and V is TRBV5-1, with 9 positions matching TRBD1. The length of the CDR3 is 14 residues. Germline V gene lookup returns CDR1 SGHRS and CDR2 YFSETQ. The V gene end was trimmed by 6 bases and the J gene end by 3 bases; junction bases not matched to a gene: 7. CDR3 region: CASNQGQGNYEQYF. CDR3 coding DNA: TGCGCCAGCAACCAGGGACAGGGTAACTACGAGCAGTACTTC.

CDR3 nucleotide sequence: TGTGCCAGTAGTATTAGTCTAGCGACCGAGCAGTACTTC. Its translation is CASSISLATEQYF. The J gene is TRBJ2-7, the V gene TRBV19; D is possibly TRBD2 (6 bases). Trimming pared 3 bases from V and 6 bases from J, leaving 12 bases between. This CDR3 is 13 amino acids long. CDR1 LNHDA and CDR2 SQIVND come from the germline V gene (reference sequence).

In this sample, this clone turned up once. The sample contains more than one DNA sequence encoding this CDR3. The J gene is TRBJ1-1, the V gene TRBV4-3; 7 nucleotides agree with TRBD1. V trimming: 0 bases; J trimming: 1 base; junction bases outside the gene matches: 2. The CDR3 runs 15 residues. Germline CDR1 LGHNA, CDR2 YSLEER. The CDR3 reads CASSQDRQGNTEAFF. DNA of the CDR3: TGCGCCAGCAGCCAAGATCGACAGGGGAACACTGAAGCTTTCTTT.

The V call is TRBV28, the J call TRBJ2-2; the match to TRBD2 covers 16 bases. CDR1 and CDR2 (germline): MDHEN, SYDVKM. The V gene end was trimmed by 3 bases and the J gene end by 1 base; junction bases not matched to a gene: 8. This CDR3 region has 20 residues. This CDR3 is CASSFGMGTSGGENTGELFF. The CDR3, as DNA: TGTGCCAGCAGTTTCGGTATGGGGACTAGCGGGGGGGAGAACACCGGGGAGCTGTTTTTT.

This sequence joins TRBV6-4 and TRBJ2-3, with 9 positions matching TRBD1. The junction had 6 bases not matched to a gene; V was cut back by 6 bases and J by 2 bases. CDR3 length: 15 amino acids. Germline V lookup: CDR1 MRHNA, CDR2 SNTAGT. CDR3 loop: CASSYEQGATDTQYF. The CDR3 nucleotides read TGTGCCAGCAGCTACGAACAGGGGGCCACAGATACGCAGTATTTT.

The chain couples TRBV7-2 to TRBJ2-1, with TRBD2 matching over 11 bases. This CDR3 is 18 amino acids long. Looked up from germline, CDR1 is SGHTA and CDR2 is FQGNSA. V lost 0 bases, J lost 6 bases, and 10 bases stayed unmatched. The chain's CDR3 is CASSLAATSGGVSNEQFF. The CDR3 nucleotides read TGTGCCAGCAGCTTAGCGGCCACTAGCGGGGGAGTGAGCAATGAGCAGTTCTTC.

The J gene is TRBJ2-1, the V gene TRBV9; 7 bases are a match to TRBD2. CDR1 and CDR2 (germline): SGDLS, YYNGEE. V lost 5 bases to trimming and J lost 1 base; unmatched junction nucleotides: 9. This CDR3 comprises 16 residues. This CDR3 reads CASSKRAGESYNEQFF. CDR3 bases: TGTGCCAGCAGTAAAAGGGCGGGGGAATCCTACAATGAGCAGTTCTTC. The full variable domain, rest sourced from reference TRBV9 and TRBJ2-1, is DSGVTQTPKHLITATGQRVTLRCSPRSGDLSVYWYQQSLDQGLQFLIQYYNGEERAKGNILERFSAQQFPDLHSELNLSSLELGDSALYFCASSKRAGESYNEQFFGPGTRLTVL.

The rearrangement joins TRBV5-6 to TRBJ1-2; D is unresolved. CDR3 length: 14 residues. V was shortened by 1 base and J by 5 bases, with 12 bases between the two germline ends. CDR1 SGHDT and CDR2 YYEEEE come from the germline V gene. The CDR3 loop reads CASSLRPDLYGYTF. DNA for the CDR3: TGTGCCAGCAGCTTGAGACCCGACTTATATGGCTACACCTTC.